Sequencing of this TCR beta chain was carried out in a study of human T cells and chemical hapten exposure. For the study at large: Chiefly women, the patients showed alopecia areata, totalis or universalis.

TCRdb used MiXCR to reprocess the RACE reads, holding one entry per CDR3 protein. Among around 380,000 distinct CDR3 sequences listed, about 4.8% were seen once. Stated time point: patch test 1, 2 weeks after DPC sensitization. Treatment specified: therapeutic diphenylcyclopropenone sensitization with weekly scalp DPC. Only a few counts were recorded for this clonotype. This CDR3 region has 14 residues. CDR1 and CDR2 (germline): MNHEY, SMNVEV (reference sequence). The V gene lost 5 bases and the J gene lost 4 bases, with 11 bases spanning the gap. The specimen was whole blood, collected in connection with sensitization to the hapten diphenylcyclopropenone (DPC). The chain has TRBV27 and TRBJ1-4; D gene uncertain. The source is a woman in her fifties or sixties with alopecia areata. Some clones in this sample may be carry-over from other donors' samples. The CDR3 DNA reads as TGTGCCAGCAGTCCCCTGGGCATTAATGAAAAACTGTTTTTT. Translated: CASSPLGINEKLFF.